This TCR beta chain was sequenced in a study of blood T cells in healthy people across ages. Isolated PBMCs totaled at least 6 million in each sample. A second PCR of 7 to 11 cycles used a sample-barcoded 5' primer and a J-beta primer mix. MiXCR, applied by TCRdb to the 5' RACE reads, yields one record per CDR3 protein. The table lists 600,000 to 850,000 distinct CDR3 sequences, approximately 25% of them singletons. CDR3 size: 12 residues. Trimming stripped 1 base from V and 9 bases from J, with 7 bases between. CDR1 is SEHNR, CDR2 FQNEAQ, per germline (reference sequence). Note on this clonotype: A much larger clone differs from this one at a single base, so this may be a read error.

This sample was shared with a second study, whose subject was T cells of mothers and their children.

This clonotype was obtained from a boy younger than 18 in good health. Sample: blood. The V gene is TRBV7-9, the J gene TRBJ2-1; D not certain. CDR3 residues: CASSLVPSEQFF. The DNA for the CDR3 is TGTGCCAGCAGCTTAGTCCCTAGTGAGCAGTTCTTC.